This TCR beta chain was found in a study of blood T cell repertoires in COVID-19. Overall study: There were acute and convalescent COVID-19 samples, and they came from the United States, Italy and Spain.

Cohort allocation depended upon clinical history that participants reported. The protocol was immunoSEQ multiplex PCR, while the TCRdb copy is restricted to in-frame clones and leaves out a portion. The data contain around 450,000 clones, roughly 87% of them seen just once; the ten biggest clones take up approximately 2%. CDR1 and CDR2 (germline): GTSNPN, SVGIG (reference sequence). The ends were cut back, 0 bases at V and 2 bases at J, with 14 bases in the middle. This CDR3 is 15 amino acids long. The sequenced sample was PBMCs or T cells enriched from blood (not recorded which). This receptor was identified in a woman aged 18 to 35 with acute COVID-19. The rearrangement uses TRBV30 and TRBJ2-7, with D possibly TRBD2 on 6 matching bases. In nucleotides, the CDR3 is TGTGCCTGGAGTGTACCTTTAGCGGCGGCCTACGAGCAGTACTTC. Translating it yields CAWSVPLAAAYEQYF. The full variable domain, in which reference TRBV30 and TRBJ2-7 provide the parts outside the CDR3, is SQTIHQWPATLVQPVGSPLSLECTVEGTSNPNLYWYRQAAGRGLQLLFYSVGIGQISSEVPQNLSASRPQDRQFILSSKKLLLSDSGFYLCAWSVPLAAAYEQYFGPGTRLTVT.